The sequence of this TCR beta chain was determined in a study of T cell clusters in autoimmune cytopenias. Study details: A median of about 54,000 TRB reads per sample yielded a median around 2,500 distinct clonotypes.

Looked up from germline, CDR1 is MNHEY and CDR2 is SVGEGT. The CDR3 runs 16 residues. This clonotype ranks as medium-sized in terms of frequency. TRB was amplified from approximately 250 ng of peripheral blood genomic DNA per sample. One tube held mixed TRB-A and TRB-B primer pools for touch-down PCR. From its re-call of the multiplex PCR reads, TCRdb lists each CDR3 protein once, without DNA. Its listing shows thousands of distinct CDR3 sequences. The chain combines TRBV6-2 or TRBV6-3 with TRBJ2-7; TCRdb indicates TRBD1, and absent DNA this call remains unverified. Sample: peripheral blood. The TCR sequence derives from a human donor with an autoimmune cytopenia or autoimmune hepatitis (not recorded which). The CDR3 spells CASSYGRTTGSYEQYF.